The sequence of this T cell receptor beta chain was determined in a study of blood T cell repertoires in COVID-19. On the study more broadly: The analysed material was cDNA or gDNA that came from T cells, B-cell-depleted T cells, or PBMCs.

Germline V gives CDR1 SGDLS, CDR2 YYNGEE. The CDR3 is 16 residues long. V was clipped by 0 bases and J by 0 bases, with 12 bases between them. In the authors' methods: Reference gene primers were amplified, and this amplification served to estimate nucleated cell counts. Here immunoSEQ multiplex PCR was the method, and the copy in TCRdb shows in-frame clones only, minus some. V, J and clone size derive from that table, while D and trimming were established from the DNA sequence. The table records about 490,000 clones, roughly 88% of them present only once. The sequence was collected from a human donor in a cohort sampled during active COVID-19. Input material: peripheral blood. This chain uses TRBV9 with TRBJ2-5; D may be TRBD2 (6 bases). The CDR3: CASSVGASEYQETQYF. CDR3 DNA sequence: TGTGCCAGCAGCGTAGGGGCTAGCGAGTACCAAGAGACCCAGTACTTC. The full variable domain, with the rest looked up from reference TRBV9 and TRBJ2-5, is DSGVTQTPKHLITATGQRVTLRCSPRSGDLSVYWYQQSLDQGLQFLIQYYNGEERAKGNILERFSAQQFPDLHSELNLSSLELGDSALYFCASSVGASEYQETQYFGPGTRLLVL.